This T cell receptor beta chain was observed in a study of monozygotic twins with inflammatory bowel disease. Germline values: CDR1 DFQATT, CDR2 SNEGSKA (reference sequence). The CDR3 spans 17 residues. TCRdb reprocessed the 5' RACE reads and keeps a single row for each CDR3 protein, giving no DNA. The sample totals around 450,000 distinct CDR3 sequences. The specimen sequenced was blood. The chain recombines TRBV20-1 with TRBJ2-7; without DNA, the TCRdb call of TRBD1 cannot be checked. This clonotype originated in a human donor with ulcerative colitis or Crohn's disease, or a healthy co-twin of an affected twin (not recorded which). CDR3 region: CSARVSGGPGKGYEQYF.